A selection of T cell receptor beta chains follows, all from one sample in a study of identical twins. Each CDR3 protein gets one entry after TCRdb re-called the 5' RACE reads with MiXCR. The sample holds hundreds of thousands of distinct CDR3 sequences, just over 7% seen once. The same sample was also studied in work on yellow fever vaccine responses in identical twins.

The sample was PBMCs. The receptor set was obtained from a young woman in good health. Both conserved end residues are part of each CDR3. A D gene is named only where the DNA matches it firmly. Clone size is stated in some rows and not others, as once, few, many or a class when expanded.

>TRBJ1-1|TRBV10-3|-|-
CAISETRTGNTEAFF
TGTGCCATCAGTGAGACCCGGACGGGGAACACTGAAGCTTTCTTT
>TRBJ1-4|TRBV5-1|many|TRBD1
CASSLEDRGDEKLFF
TGCGCCAGCAGCTTGGAGGACAGGGGCGATGAAAAACTGTTTTTT
>TRBJ2-1|TRBV10-2|few|TRBD2
CASSGSPGGRGYNEQFF
TGCGCCAGCAGTGGGTCCCCTGGGGGGAGGGGATACAATGAGCAGTTCTTC
>TRBJ1-5|TRBV19|few|TRBD1
CASRLDRDSNQPQHF
TGTGCCAGCAGGTTGGACAGGGATAGCAATCAGCCCCAGCATTTT
>TRBJ2-5|TRBV20-1|many|-
CSAPRSGENWETQYF
TGCAGTGCCCCCAGGTCGGGGGAGAATTGGGAGACCCAGTACTTC
>TRBJ1-6|TRBV7-9|many|-
CASSQQQPSNSPLHF
TGTGCCAGCAGCCAACAACAGCCAAGCAATTCACCCCTCCACTTT
>TRBJ2-3|TRBV12-5|many|-
CASGLGQTTDTQYF
TGTGCTAGTGGTTTGGGACAGACCACAGATACGCAGTATTTT
>TRBJ2-3|TRBV10-1|many|TRBD1
CASSGIQGGTDTQYF
TGCGCCAGCAGTGGGATACAGGGGGGCACAGATACGCAGTATTTT
>TRBJ1-2|TRBV7-7|many|TRBD1
CASSKNKEGQEANYGYTF
TGTGCCAGCAGCAAGAATAAAGAGGGACAGGAAGCTAACTATGGCTACACCTTC
>TRBJ1-5|TRBV25-1|many|-
CASSGPQHF
TGTGCCAGCAGTGGGCCCCAGCATTTT
>TRBJ2-1|TRBV7-8|many|-
CASSIGGEQFF
TGTGCCAGCAGCATAGGGGGGGAGCAGTTCTTC
>TRBJ2-3|TRBV12-3/TRBV12-4|few|TRBD1
CASSPGTGGWTDTQYF
TGTGCCAGCAGCCCCGGGACAGGGGGATGGACAGATACGCAGTATTTT
>TRBJ1-3|TRBV12-3/TRBV12-4|-|-
CASMVDRLAGNTIYF
TGTGCCAGCATGGTAGACCGTTTGGCTGGAAACACCATATATTTT
>TRBJ2-1|TRBV5-1|many|-
CASSFLDRGAGYNEQFF
TGCGCCAGCAGCTTCCTCGACCGAGGGGCCGGATACAATGAGCAGTTCTTC
>TRBJ2-7|TRBV5-1|many|TRBD1
CASSSGQSLYEQYF
TGCGCCAGCAGCTCGGGACAGAGCCTTTACGAGCAGTACTTC
>TRBJ1-1|TRBV3-1|-|-
CASSQPDPFEEAFF
TGTGCCAGCAGCCAACCGGACCCTTTTGAAGAAGCTTTCTTT
>TRBJ2-1|TRBV29-1|few|-
CSVEDGVGEQFF
TGCAGCGTTGAAGATGGAGTGGGTGAGCAGTTCTTC
>TRBJ2-1|TRBV24-1|many|TRBD1
CATSDSPGTGTYGQFF
TGTGCCACCAGTGATTCCCCCGGGACAGGGACTTACGGGCAGTTCTTC
>TRBJ2-7|TRBV9|few|-
CASSAGSWGTNYEQYF
TGTGCCAGCAGCGCAGGGAGTTGGGGGACCAACTACGAGCAGTACTTC
>TRBJ2-3|TRBV27|many|-
CASSQQGPRVTDTQYF
TGTGCCAGCAGTCAACAGGGCCCTCGAGTGACAGATACGCAGTATTTT
>TRBJ1-6|TRBV5-1|many|-
CASSTTGTDNSPLHF
TGCGCCAGCAGCACAACCGGGACGGATAATTCACCCCTCCACTTT
>TRBJ1-5|TRBV4-1|many|TRBD1
CASSADRGVDQPQHF
TGCGCCAGCAGCGCCGACAGGGGAGTGGATCAGCCCCAGCATTTT
>TRBJ2-2|TRBV27|many|-
CASSLGHVGGELFF
TGTGCCAGCAGCCTGGGACACGTGGGCGGGGAGCTGTTTTTT
>TRBJ2-1|TRBV9|-|TRBD2
CASSVSGAVYNEQFF
TGTGCCAGCAGCGTTAGCGGGGCGGTCTACAATGAGCAGTTCTTC
>TRBJ2-3|TRBV29-1|many|-
CSVEKGSSPDTQYF
TGCAGCGTTGAAAAGGGCAGTAGCCCAGATACGCAGTATTTT
>TRBJ2-5|TRBV7-2|-|TRBD2
CASSLTRGLKETQYF
TGTGCCAGCAGCTTAACGAGGGGACTAAAAGAGACCCAGTACTTC
>TRBJ2-5|TRBV7-8|few|-
CASSWRGDPDGETQYF
TGTGCCAGCAGCTGGAGGGGGGACCCCGATGGGGAGACCCAGTACTTC
>TRBJ2-1|TRBV6-5|-|-
CASSSIPGALYNEQFF
TGTGCCAGCAGTTCCATCCCGGGGGCCCTTTACAATGAGCAGTTCTTC
>TRBJ2-1|TRBV20-1|few|TRBD2
CSARGSGTTYNEQFF
TGCAGTGCTAGGGGTAGCGGGACCACCTACAATGAGCAGTTCTTC
>TRBJ1-6|TRBV10-3|few|-
CAISDRESAPLHF
TGTGCCATCAGTGATCGGGAGTCGGCACCCCTCCACTTT
>TRBJ2-5|TRBV10-3|few|TRBD2
CAISPHGGLAGEETQYF
TGTGCCATCAGTCCGCATGGGGGACTAGCGGGAGAGGAGACCCAGTACTTC
>TRBJ2-1|TRBV7-7|-|TRBD1
CASSFGRGSEQFF
TGTGCCAGCAGCTTTGGCAGGGGGAGTGAGCAGTTCTTC
>TRBJ1-5|TRBV20-1|many|-
CSARDLNQPQHF
TGCAGTGCTAGAGACCTTAATCAGCCCCAGCATTTT
>TRBJ2-1|TRBV20-1|many|TRBD2
CSAPGLAGGGYNEQFF
TGCAGTGCACCAGGACTAGCGGGAGGAGGATACAATGAGCAGTTCTTC
>TRBJ2-5|TRBV2|-|TRBD1
CASSSGTAETQYF
TGTGCCAGCAGTTCCGGGACAGCAGAGACCCAGTACTTC
>TRBJ2-1|TRBV12-3/TRBV12-4|few|-
CASSKWDTVNEQFF
TGTGCCAGCAGCAAATGGGACACTGTCAATGAGCAGTTCTTC
>TRBJ2-7|TRBV6-1|-|-
CASKIPDSSYEQYF
TGTGCCAGCAAGATCCCCGACAGCTCCTACGAGCAGTACTTC
>TRBJ1-5|TRBV12-3/TRBV12-4|many|-
CASARGGNQPQHF
TGTGCCAGCGCCCGGGGGGGTAATCAGCCCCAGCATTTT
>TRBJ2-7|TRBV25-1|few|-
CASSEGVSYEQYF
TGTGCCAGCAGTGAAGGGGTCTCCTACGAGCAGTACTTC
>TRBJ1-1|TRBV6-9|-|TRBD1
CASSSDRELVKTEAFF
TGTGCCAGCAGTTCCGACAGGGAACTGGTAAAAACTGAAGCTTTCTTT
>TRBJ2-5|TRBV5-1|-|TRBD2
CASSFWSGRYQETQYF
TGCGCCAGCAGCTTCTGGAGCGGGAGGTACCAAGAGACCCAGTACTTC
>TRBJ2-7|TRBV6-1|-|-
CASSEAPDRTYEQYF
TGTGCCAGCAGTGAAGCGCCCGACAGGACCTACGAGCAGTACTTC
>TRBJ2-2|TRBV20-1|many|-
CSAREGSLYTGELFF
TGCAGTGCTAGAGAGGGCAGTCTGTACACCGGGGAGCTGTTTTTT
>TRBJ2-3|TRBV20-1|many|-
CSARFGIRTDTQYF
TGCAGTGCTCGCTTCGGGATCCGCACAGATACGCAGTATTTT
>TRBJ2-7|TRBV7-3|-|TRBD2
CASSLAAGAPYEQYF
TGTGCCAGCAGCTTAGCAGCGGGGGCACCCTACGAGCAGTACTTC